A single sample gave rise to the 15 T cell receptor beta chains below, sequenced in a study of cytomegalovirus exposure and HLA in healthy donors. 13 Jbeta primers and 60 Vbeta primers were used for the PCR. Using immunoSEQ multiplex PCR, the repertoire was profiled, and TCRdb retains in-frame clones only, with some absent. The sample has some 110,000 clones, over 60% seen once; the top ten hold around 4.8%. Sample: PBMCs. These TCRs come from a man in his thirties or forties in good health and CMV-seropositive.

The chain combines TRBV6-5 with TRBJ1-2; 9 nucleotides line up with TRBD1. The germline V gene has CDR1 MNHEY and CDR2 SVGAGI. CDR3 size: 14 residues. J gave up 4 bases and V 5 bases, and 5 bases lay outside the gene matches. CDR3 region: CASSERQGGYGYTF. CDR3 in DNA: TGTGCCAGCAGTGAGCGACAGGGGGGCTATGGCTACACCTTC.

The V call is TRBV7-9, the J call TRBJ2-7; TRBD2 is a possible D gene (6 bases). Germline-derived CDR1 and CDR2 are SEHNR and FQNEAQ (reference sequence). V was trimmed by 5 bases and J by 3 bases, leaving 20 bases between them. This CDR3 has 16 amino acids. CDR3 DNA: TGTGCCAGCAGCCAAGGGTGGGCCAGGGAGGACTACGAGCAGTACTTC. Translated, it gives CASSQGWAREDYEQYF.

The chain links TRBV7-2 to TRBJ2-1, with unresolved D. This CDR3 is 14 amino acids long. Germline CDR1 reads SGHTA; CDR2 reads FQGNSA. V lost 0 bases and J 5 bases, leaving 8 bases between the germline ends. CDR3 loop: CASSLATADNEQFF. The DNA for the CDR3 is TGTGCCAGCAGCTTAGCCACAGCTGACAATGAGCAGTTCTTC.

As concerns this clone: Other DNA sequences in the same sample also yield this CDR3. V gene TRBV6-1 combines with J gene TRBJ2-5, with 7 bases fitting TRBD1. The germline V gene encodes CDR1 MNHNS and CDR2 SASEGT. V lost 2 bases, J lost 1 base, and 4 bases stayed unmatched. CDR3 length: 15 amino acids. CDR3 nucleotide sequence: TGTGCCAGCAGTGAATTAGCAGGGGGCCAAGAGACCCAGTACTTC. This translates into CASSELAGGQETQYF.

This clone was observed a few times. V gene TRBV27 combines with J gene TRBJ2-7; D call uncertain. V was shortened by 4 bases and J by 0 bases, with 4 bases between the two germline ends. Germline CDR1 reads MNHEY; CDR2 reads SMNVEV (reference sequence). The CDR3 loop spans 12 amino acids. The DNA of the CDR3 is TGTGCCAGCAGTTCCAGCTCCTACGAGCAGTACTTC. It yields the protein CASSSSSYEQYF.

This rearrangement joins TRBV7-9 to TRBJ1-1; perhaps TRBD1 as D (5 bases). The germline CDR1 and CDR2 sequences are SEHNR and FQNEAQ (reference sequence). Trimming took 5 bases from V and 1 from J, leaving 17 bases between them. This CDR3 is 16 amino acids long. CDR3: CASSTTRGGANTEAFF. The CDR3 DNA is TGTGCCAGCAGCACTACCCGTGGTGGGGCGAACACTGAAGCTTTCTTT.

This sequence joins TRBV5-6 and TRBJ2-7; perhaps D is TRBD1 or TRBD2 (6 bases each). Germline V gene lookup returns CDR1 SGHDT and CDR2 YYEEEE. Trimming took 4 bases from V and 4 from J, leaving 15 bases between them. The CDR3 is made up of 14 amino acids. The CDR3 DNA sequence: TGTGCCAGCAGCCTGGCGGGGACAAGGTACGAGCAGTACTTC. Its translation is CASSLAGTRYEQYF.

The V gene is TRBV7-6, the J gene TRBJ1-4; D is uncertain. The CDR3 runs to 12 residues. The germline V gene has CDR1 SGHVS and CDR2 FNYEAQ. V lost 2 bases, J lost 6 bases, and 4 bases lay in between. Here the CDR3 DNA reads TGTGCCAGCAGCTTACTAGATGAAAAACTGTTTTTT. It encodes CASSLLDEKLFF.

This rearrangement joins TRBV7-2 to TRBJ2-5; D is uncertain. The J call may be faulty, since TRBJ2-7 better matches the DNA end. The CDR3 sequence is 13 residues long. From germline, CDR1 is SGHTA and CDR2 FQGNSA. Here the CDR3 reads CASRESSSYEQYF. The CDR3 DNA follows: TGTGCCAGCAGGGAGTCTAGCTCCTACGAGCAGTACTTC.

The chain is built from TRBV7-2 and TRBJ1-2; the D is unclear. V shed 3 bases and J shed 4 bases, with 9 bases lying between them. Germline V gives CDR1 SGHTA, CDR2 FQGNSA. This CDR3 region has 13 residues. CDR3: CASSLPPGYGYTF. In DNA form, the CDR3 reads TGTGCCAGCAGCTTGCCCCCGGGCTATGGCTACACCTTC.

V is TRBV7-2 and J is TRBJ1-2; 7 bases agree with TRBD1. Germline V gene lookup returns CDR1 SGHTA and CDR2 FQGNSA. The CDR3 is 12 residues long. Trimming took 1 base from V and 7 from J; bases not matched to a gene: 0. In DNA form, the CDR3 reads TGTGCCAGCAGCTTAGACAGGGGTGGCTACACCTTC. This codes for CASSLDRGGYTF.

CDR3 protein: CASSLVAGKNIQYF. CDR3 DNA sequence: TGCGCCAGCAGCTTGGTAGCGGGGAAAAACATTCAGTACTTC. The chain links TRBV5-1 to TRBJ2-4; 8 bases align to TRBD2. Germline CDR1 and CDR2: SGHRS and YFSETQ. The CDR3 consists of 14 residues. Losses at the gene ends were 0 bases for V and 4 bases for J; bases not matched to a gene: 0.

V is TRBV7-8 and J is TRBJ2-5, with 8 bases lining up with TRBD1. This CDR3 spans 15 amino acids. Germline lookup yields CDR1 SGHVS and CDR2 FQNEAQ. Trimming removed 2 bases from V and 5 bases from J; junction bases left unmatched: 7. The CDR3 coding sequence is TGTGCCAGCAGCTTACCAGGACAGGGATCGGAGACCCAGTACTTC. Amino acids: CASSLPGQGSETQYF.

About this clone: Germline and junction disagree at one end, which may indicate a read error. V and J are TRBV28 and TRBJ2-1, with D tentatively TRBD2 (6 bases). This CDR3 comprises 14 residues. Per germline, CDR1 MDHEN and CDR2 SYDVKM. The CDR3 nucleotides are TGTGCCAGCACCCCGAAGGGCGGGGCCCGCAAAATCGTCTTC. It specifies CASTPKGGARKIVF.

The V call is TRBV5-1, the J call TRBJ2-2; the D is unclear. Germline assignment: CDR1 SGHRS and CDR2 YFSETQ. The CDR3 is 17 amino acids. Trimming cost V 0 bases and J 5 bases, with 17 bases left between them. As DNA, the CDR3 is TGCGCCAGCAGCTTGGTACTGGGCCAACGGTGGACCGGGGAGCTGTTTTTT. Its protein product is CASSLVLGQRWTGELFF.